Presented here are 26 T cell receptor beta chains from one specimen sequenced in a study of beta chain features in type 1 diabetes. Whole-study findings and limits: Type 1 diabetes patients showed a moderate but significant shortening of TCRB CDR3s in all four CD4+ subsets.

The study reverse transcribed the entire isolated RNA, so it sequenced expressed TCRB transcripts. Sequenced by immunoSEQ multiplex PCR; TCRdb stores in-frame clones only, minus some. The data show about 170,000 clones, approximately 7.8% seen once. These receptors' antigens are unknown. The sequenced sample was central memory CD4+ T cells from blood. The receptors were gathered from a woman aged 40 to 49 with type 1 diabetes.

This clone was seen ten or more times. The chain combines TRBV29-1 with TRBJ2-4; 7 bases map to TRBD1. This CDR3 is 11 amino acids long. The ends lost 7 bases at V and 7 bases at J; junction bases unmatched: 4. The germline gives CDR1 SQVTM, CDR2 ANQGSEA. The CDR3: CSGSQGNIQYF. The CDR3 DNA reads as TGCAGCGGATCACAGGGGAACATTCAGTACTTC.

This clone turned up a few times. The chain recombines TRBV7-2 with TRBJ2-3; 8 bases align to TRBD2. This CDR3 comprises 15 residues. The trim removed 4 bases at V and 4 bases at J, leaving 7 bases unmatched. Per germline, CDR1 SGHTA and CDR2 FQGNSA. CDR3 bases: TGTGCCAGCAGCTCCGGGAGCGGGAGCTCAGATACGCAGTATTTT. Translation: CASSSGSGSSDTQYF.

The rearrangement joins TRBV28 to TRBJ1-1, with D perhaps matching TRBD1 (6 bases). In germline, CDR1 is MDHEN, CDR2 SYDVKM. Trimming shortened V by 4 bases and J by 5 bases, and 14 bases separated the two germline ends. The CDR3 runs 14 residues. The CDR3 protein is CASSYATGSTEAFF. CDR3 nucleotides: TGTGCCAGCAGTTATGCCACAGGGTCTACTGAAGCTTTCTTT. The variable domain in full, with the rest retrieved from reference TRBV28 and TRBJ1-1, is DVKVTQSSRYLVKRTGEKVFLECVQDMDHENMFWYRQDPGLGLRLIYFSYDVKMKEKGDIPEGYSVSREKKERFSLILESASTNQTSMYLCASSYATGSTEAFFGQGTRLTVV.

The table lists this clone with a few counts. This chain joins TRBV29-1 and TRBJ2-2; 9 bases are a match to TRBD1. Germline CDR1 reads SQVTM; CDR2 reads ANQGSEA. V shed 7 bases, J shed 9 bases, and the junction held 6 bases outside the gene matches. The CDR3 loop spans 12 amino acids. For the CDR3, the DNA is TGCAGCGCCCGGACAGGGGACCGGGAGCTGTTTTTT. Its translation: CSARTGDRELFF.

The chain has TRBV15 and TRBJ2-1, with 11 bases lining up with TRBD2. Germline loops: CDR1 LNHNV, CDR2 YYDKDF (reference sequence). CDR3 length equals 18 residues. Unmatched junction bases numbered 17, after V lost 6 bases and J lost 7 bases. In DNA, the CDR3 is TGTGCCACCAGTATGAGGCAACCGGGACTAGCGGCACTGAATGAGCAGTTCTTC. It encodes CATSMRQPGLAALNEQFF.

The CDR3 nucleotides are TGCAGCGACAAGACTATACGGGGTTACAATGAGCAGTTCTTC. This sequence encodes CSDKTIRGYNEQFF. The rearrangement joins TRBV29-1 to TRBJ2-1, with D possibly TRBD2 on 5 matching bases. The CDR3 has 14 residues. Germline V lookup: CDR1 SQVTM, CDR2 ANQGSEA. Trimming left V 7 bases short and J 4 bases short, with 17 bases between.

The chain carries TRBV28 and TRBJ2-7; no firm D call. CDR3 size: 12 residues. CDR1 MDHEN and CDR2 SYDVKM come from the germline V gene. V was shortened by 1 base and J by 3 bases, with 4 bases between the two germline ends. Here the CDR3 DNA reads TGTGCCAGCAGTTTATACGGCTACGAGCAGTACTTC. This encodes CASSLYGYEQYF. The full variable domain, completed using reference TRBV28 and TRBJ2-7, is DVKVTQSSRYLVKRTGEKVFLECVQDMDHENMFWYRQDPGLGLRLIYFSYDVKMKEKGDIPEGYSVSREKKERFSLILESASTNQTSMYLCASSLYGYEQYFGPGTRLTVT.

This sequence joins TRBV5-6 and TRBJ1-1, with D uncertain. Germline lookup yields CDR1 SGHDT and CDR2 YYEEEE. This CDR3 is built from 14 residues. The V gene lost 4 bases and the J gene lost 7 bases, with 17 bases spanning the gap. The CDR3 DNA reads TGTGCCAGCAGCCTCCGGGAGATGAGCAATGAAGCTTTCTTT. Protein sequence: CASSLREMSNEAFF.

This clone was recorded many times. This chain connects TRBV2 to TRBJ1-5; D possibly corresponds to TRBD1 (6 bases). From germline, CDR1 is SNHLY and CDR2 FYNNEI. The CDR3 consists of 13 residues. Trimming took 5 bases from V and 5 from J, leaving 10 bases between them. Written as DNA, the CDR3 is TGTGCCAGCAGTTTCTCAGGGGATCAGCCCCAGCATTTT. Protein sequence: CASSFSGDQPQHF.

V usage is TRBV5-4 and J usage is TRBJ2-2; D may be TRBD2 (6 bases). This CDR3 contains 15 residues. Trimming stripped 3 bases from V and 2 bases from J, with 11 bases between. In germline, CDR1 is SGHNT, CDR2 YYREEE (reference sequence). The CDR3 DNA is TGTGCCAGCAGCTCCTGGGGGGATAACACCGGGGAGCTGTTTTTT. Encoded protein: CASSSWGDNTGELFF.

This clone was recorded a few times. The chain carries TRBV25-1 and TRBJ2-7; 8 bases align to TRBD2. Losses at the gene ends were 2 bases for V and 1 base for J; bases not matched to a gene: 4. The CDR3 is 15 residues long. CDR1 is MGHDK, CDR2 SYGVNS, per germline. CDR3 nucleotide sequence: TGTGCCAGCAGTGAAGGGGCGGGAGGTTCCTACGAGCAGTACTTC. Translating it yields CASSEGAGGSYEQYF.

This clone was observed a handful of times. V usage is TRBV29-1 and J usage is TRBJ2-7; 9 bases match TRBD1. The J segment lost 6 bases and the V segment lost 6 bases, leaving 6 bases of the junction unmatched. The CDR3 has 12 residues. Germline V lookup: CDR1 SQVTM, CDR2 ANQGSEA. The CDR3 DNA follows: TGCAGCGTCCGGGACAGGGCACTCGAGCAGTACTTC. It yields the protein CSVRDRALEQYF.

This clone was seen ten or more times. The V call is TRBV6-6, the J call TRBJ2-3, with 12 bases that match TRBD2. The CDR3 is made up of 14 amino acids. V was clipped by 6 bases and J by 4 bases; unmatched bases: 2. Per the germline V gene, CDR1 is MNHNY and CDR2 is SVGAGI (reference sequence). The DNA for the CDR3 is TGTGCCAGCAGGGCTAGCGGGGGGGCAGATACGCAGTATTTT. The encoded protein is CASRASGGADTQYF.

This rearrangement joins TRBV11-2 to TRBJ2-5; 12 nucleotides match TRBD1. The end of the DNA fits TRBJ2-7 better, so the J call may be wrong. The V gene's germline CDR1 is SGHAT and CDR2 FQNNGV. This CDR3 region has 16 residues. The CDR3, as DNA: TGTGCCAGCAGCTTGGCCCTGGGACAGGGGGCTTACGAGCAGTACTTC. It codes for CASSLALGQGAYEQYF.

Here the CDR3 reads CASSSEGAIGYEQYF. As DNA, the CDR3 is TGTGCCAGCTCCTCGGAGGGGGCTATCGGCTACGAGCAGTACTTC. The chain couples TRBV18 to TRBJ2-7, with D possibly being TRBD1 (7 bases). The V end lost 6 bases, the J end lost 3 bases, and 18 bases lay between the germline ends. The CDR3 contains 15 residues. The germline V gene encodes CDR1 KGHSH and CDR2 LQKENI.

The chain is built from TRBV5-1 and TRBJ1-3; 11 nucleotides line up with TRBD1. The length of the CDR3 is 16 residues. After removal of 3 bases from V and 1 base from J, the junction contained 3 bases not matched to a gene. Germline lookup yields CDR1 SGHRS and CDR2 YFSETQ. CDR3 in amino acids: CASSYGQGASGNTIYF. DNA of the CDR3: TGCGCCAGCAGCTATGGACAGGGGGCGTCTGGAAACACCATATATTTT.

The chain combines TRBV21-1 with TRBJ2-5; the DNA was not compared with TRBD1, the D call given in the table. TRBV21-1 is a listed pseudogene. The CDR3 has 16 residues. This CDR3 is CASSKDTGQLGETQYF. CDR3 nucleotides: TGTGCCAGCAGCAAAGATACGGGACAGCTAGGAGAGACCCAGTACTTC.

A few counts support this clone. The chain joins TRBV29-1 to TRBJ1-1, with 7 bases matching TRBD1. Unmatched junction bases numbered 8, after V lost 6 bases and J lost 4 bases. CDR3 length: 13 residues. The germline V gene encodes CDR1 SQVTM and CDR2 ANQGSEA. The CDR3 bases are TGCAGCGTGAGGGACAGTTCGGGCACTGAAGCTTTCTTT. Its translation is CSVRDSSGTEAFF.

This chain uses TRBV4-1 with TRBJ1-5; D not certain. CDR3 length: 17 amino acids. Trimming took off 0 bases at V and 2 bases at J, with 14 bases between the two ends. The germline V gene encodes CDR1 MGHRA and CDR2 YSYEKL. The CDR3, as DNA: TGCGCCAGCAGCCAAGACTCGCGCGAACGGGGCAATCAGCCCCAGCATTTT. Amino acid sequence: CASSQDSRERGNQPQHF.

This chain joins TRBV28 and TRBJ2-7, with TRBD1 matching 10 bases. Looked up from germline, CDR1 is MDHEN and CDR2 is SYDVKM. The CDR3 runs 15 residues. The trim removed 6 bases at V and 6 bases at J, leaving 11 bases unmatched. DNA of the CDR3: TGTGCCAGCAGAACTGGACAGGGGGGATTCCGCGAGCAGTACTTC. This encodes CASRTGQGGFREQYF. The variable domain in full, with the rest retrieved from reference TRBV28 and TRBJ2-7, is DVKVTQSSRYLVKRTGEKVFLECVQDMDHENMFWYRQDPGLGLRLIYFSYDVKMKEKGDIPEGYSVSREKKERFSLILESASTNQTSMYLCASRTGQGGFREQYFGPGTRLTVT.

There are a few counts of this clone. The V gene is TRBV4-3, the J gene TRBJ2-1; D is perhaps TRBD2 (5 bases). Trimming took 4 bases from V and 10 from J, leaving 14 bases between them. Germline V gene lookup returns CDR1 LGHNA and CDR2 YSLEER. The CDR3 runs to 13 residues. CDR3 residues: CASSRTTGGEQFF. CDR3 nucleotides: TGCGCCAGCAGCCGCACCACTGGCGGGGAGCAGTTCTTC.

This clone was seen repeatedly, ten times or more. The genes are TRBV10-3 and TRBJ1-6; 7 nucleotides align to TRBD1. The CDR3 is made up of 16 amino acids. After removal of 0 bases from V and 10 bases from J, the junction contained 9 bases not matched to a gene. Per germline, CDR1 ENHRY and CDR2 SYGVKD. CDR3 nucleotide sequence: TGTGCCATCAGTGAGTCGGGTCAGGGGGTCGGATCACCCCTCCACTTT. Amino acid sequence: CAISESGQGVGSPLHF.

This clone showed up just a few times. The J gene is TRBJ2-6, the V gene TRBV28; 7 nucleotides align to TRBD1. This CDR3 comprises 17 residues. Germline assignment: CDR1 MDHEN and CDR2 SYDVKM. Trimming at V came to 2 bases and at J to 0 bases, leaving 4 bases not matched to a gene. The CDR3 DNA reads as TGTGCCAGCAGTTTAAACAGGGGCCCCTCTGGGGCCAACGTCCTGACTTTC. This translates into CASSLNRGPSGANVLTF.

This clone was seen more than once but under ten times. CDR3 amino acids: CAWPSGTNTGELFF. The CDR3 region has the DNA TGTGCCTGGCCTAGCGGGACGAACACCGGGGAGCTGTTTTTT. The V call is TRBV30, the J call TRBJ2-2; 9 positions match TRBD2. Germline V gene data show CDR1 as GTSNPN and CDR2 as SVGIG (reference sequence). The V and J ends lost 5 bases and 0 bases, in that order; junction bases with no gene match: 1. CDR3 length: 14 residues.

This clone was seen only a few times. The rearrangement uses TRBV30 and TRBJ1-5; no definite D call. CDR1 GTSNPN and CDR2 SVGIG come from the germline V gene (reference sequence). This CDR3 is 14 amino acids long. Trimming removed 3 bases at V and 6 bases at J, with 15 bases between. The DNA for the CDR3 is TGTGCCTGGAGCCCCATTGGGGAGGGTCAGCCCCAGCATTTT. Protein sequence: CAWSPIGEGQPQHF.

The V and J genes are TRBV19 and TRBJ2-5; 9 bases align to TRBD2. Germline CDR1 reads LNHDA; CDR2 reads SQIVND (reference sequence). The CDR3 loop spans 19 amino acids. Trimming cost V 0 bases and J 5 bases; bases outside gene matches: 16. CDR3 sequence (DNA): TGTGCCAGTAGTATAGATCCCTATAGCGGGGGCGCCTCAATGGAGACCCAGTACTTC. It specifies CASSIDPYSGGASMETQYF.